The clone carrying this TCR beta chain appeared once. Produced via immunoSEQ multiplex PCR; TCRdb's table is partial and in-frame only. The sample lists more than 450,000 clones, approximately 90% occurring once. Residents of 20 to 25 US areas, aged about 18 to 95 years, made up the participants. For recovered donors of Cohort 3, there were two negative PCRs, clearance, or symptom resolution. These data originate in a study of blood T cell repertoires in COVID-19. The overall study: Samples representing acute and convalescent COVID-19 were sourced from the United States, Italy and Spain. T cells, B-cell-depleted T cells, or PBMCs supplied cDNA or gDNA.

Looked up from germline, CDR1 is SQVTM and CDR2 is ANQGSEA. V was clipped by 6 bases and J by 0 bases, with 14 bases between them. This CDR3 has 14 residues. The rearrangement links TRBV29-1 to TRBJ1-1; tentative D call: TRBD1 (5 bases). The sequence came from a woman between 18 and 29 years old who had recovered from COVID-19. The specimen was PBMCs or T cells enriched from blood (not recorded which). The CDR3 DNA is TGCAGCGTAAGTATATGGGGCATGAACACTGAAGCTTTCTTT. Translation gives CSVSIWGMNTEAFF.